Listed below are T cell receptor beta chains from one sample, sequenced in a study of cytomegalovirus exposure and HLA in healthy donors. Repertoires were generated with immunoSEQ multiplex PCR, while TCRdb's copy carries only in-frame clones and drops some. The sample records 65,000 or so clones, 60% to 80% being singletons. Sequencing was performed on PBMCs. Receptors originate from a woman in her 40s in good health and CMV-seropositive. Both conserved end residues are part of each CDR3. The D gene is left open where the match is weak. Clone size is shown for a subset of rows, as once, few, many or a class of expanded clone.

d_call: TRBD2
v_call: TRBV14
j_call: TRBJ2-2
clone_size: NA
cdr3_aa: CASSRASGGTGELFF
cdr3_nt: TGTGCCAGCAGCCGAGCTAGCGGAGGCACCGGGGAGCTGTTTTTT

d_call: NA
v_call: TRBV29-1
j_call: TRBJ1-4
clone_size: NA
cdr3_aa: CSVEPKGRGSGKLFF
cdr3_nt: TGCAGCGTTGAGCCTAAGGGGAGGGGGTCAGGAAAACTGTTTTTT

d_call: NA
v_call: TRBV19
j_call: TRBJ1-3
clone_size: once
cdr3_aa: CASSIRHGFAEGTIYF
cdr3_nt: TGTGCCAGTAGTATTAGGCACGGGTTTGCCGAGGGCACCATATATTTT

d_call: NA
v_call: TRBV6-5
j_call: TRBJ2-1
clone_size: NA
cdr3_aa: CASSYSRTPSYNEQFF
cdr3_nt: TGTGCCAGCAGTTACTCGAGAACCCCCTCTTACAATGAGCAGTTCTTC

d_call: TRBD1
v_call: TRBV6-1
j_call: TRBJ2-5
clone_size: NA
cdr3_aa: CASYPRTGVRETQYF
cdr3_nt: TGTGCCAGTTACCCCCGGACAGGGGTACGAGAGACCCAGTACTTC

d_call: NA
v_call: TRBV6-1
j_call: TRBJ2-7
clone_size: NA
cdr3_aa: CASRVTRASSYEQYF
cdr3_nt: TGTGCCAGCAGAGTCACTAGAGCGAGCTCCTACGAGCAGTACTTC

d_call: TRBD1
v_call: TRBV30
j_call: TRBJ1-2
clone_size: once
cdr3_aa: CAWKTGSGGYTF
cdr3_nt: TGTGCCTGGAAGACAGGGTCAGGTGGCTACACCTTC

d_call: TRBD1
v_call: TRBV5-1
j_call: TRBJ2-5
clone_size: NA
cdr3_aa: CASSLDRGEETQYF
cdr3_nt: TGCGCCAGCAGCTTGGACAGGGGAGAAGAGACCCAGTACTTC

d_call: TRBD1
v_call: TRBV4-1
j_call: TRBJ1-1
clone_size: NA
cdr3_aa: CASSQAPSQGASPEAFF
cdr3_nt: TGCGCCAGCAGCCAAGCTCCCTCACAGGGGGCCTCGCCTGAAGCTTTCTTT

d_call: TRBD1
v_call: TRBV4-1
j_call: TRBJ1-4
clone_size: NA
cdr3_aa: CASSRTLPQVQGGEKLFF
cdr3_nt: TGCGCCAGCAGCCGAACTTTACCACAGGTCCAAGGGGGCGAAAAACTGTTTTTT

d_call: NA
v_call: TRBV5-4
j_call: TRBJ1-5
clone_size: NA
cdr3_aa: CASSVRDQPQHF
cdr3_nt: TGTGCCAGCAGCGTCAGGGATCAGCCCCAGCATTTT

d_call: NA
v_call: TRBV5-8
j_call: TRBJ2-1
clone_size: NA
cdr3_aa: CASSLEAYEQFF
cdr3_nt: TGTGCCAGCAGCTTGGAAGCGTATGAGCAGTTCTTC

d_call: NA
v_call: TRBV19
j_call: TRBJ1-1
clone_size: NA
cdr3_aa: CASSPGASGLNTEAFF
cdr3_nt: TGTGCCAGTAGCCCGGGAGCCTCAGGGCTGAACACTGAAGCTTTCTTT

d_call: NA
v_call: TRBV7-8
j_call: TRBJ2-2
clone_size: once
cdr3_aa: CASSWTVLTTGELFF
cdr3_nt: TGTGCCAGCAGCTGGACAGTGCTGACGACCGGGGAGCTGTTTTTT

d_call: NA
v_call: TRBV5-6
j_call: TRBJ1-1
clone_size: NA
cdr3_aa: CASSRGGTNTEAFF
cdr3_nt: TGTGCCAGCAGCAGGGGAGGGACGAACACTGAAGCTTTCTTT

d_call: NA
v_call: TRBV10-3
j_call: TRBJ2-5
clone_size: few
cdr3_aa: CAISDHKGGVETQYF
cdr3_nt: TGTGCCATCAGTGACCACAAAGGGGGGGTGGAGACCCAGTACTTC

d_call: NA
v_call: TRBV9
j_call: TRBJ2-3
clone_size: NA
cdr3_aa: CASSASSTDTQYF
cdr3_nt: TGTGCCAGCAGCGCCTCTAGCACAGATACGCAGTATTTT

d_call: NA
v_call: TRBV10-1
j_call: TRBJ1-2
clone_size: NA
cdr3_aa: CASSEFKRYGYTF
cdr3_nt: TGCGCCAGCAGTGAGTTCAAGCGGTATGGCTACACCTTC

d_call: NA
v_call: TRBV10-1
j_call: TRBJ1-4
clone_size: once
cdr3_aa: CASSESGPEDEKLFF
cdr3_nt: TGCGCCAGCAGTGAGTCGGGTCCCGAGGATGAAAAACTGTTTTTT

d_call: TRBD1
v_call: TRBV12-5
j_call: TRBJ2-1
clone_size: NA
cdr3_aa: CASGIGTGAYNEQFF
cdr3_nt: TGTGCTAGTGGGATCGGGACAGGAGCCTACAATGAGCAGTTCTTC

d_call: TRBD2
v_call: TRBV7-8
j_call: TRBJ2-5
clone_size: NA
cdr3_aa: CASSRSGGIQETQYF
cdr3_nt: TGTGCCAGCAGTCGAAGCGGGGGCATTCAAGAGACCCAGTACTTC

d_call: NA
v_call: TRBV12-5
j_call: TRBJ2-3
clone_size: NA
cdr3_aa: CASGFWGGTDTQYF
cdr3_nt: TGTGCTAGTGGTTTCTGGGGGGGCACAGATACGCAGTATTTT

d_call: TRBD1
v_call: TRBV6-1
j_call: TRBJ1-6
clone_size: NA
cdr3_aa: CASTPTGDSPLHF
cdr3_nt: TGTGCCAGCACCCCGACAGGGGATTCACCCCTCCACTTT

d_call: NA
v_call: TRBV19
j_call: TRBJ1-1
clone_size: NA
cdr3_aa: CASRDPTAFHTEAFF
cdr3_nt: TGTGCCAGTAGGGACCCGACAGCTTTCCACACTGAAGCTTTCTTT

d_call: NA
v_call: TRBV7-8
j_call: TRBJ1-2
clone_size: NA
cdr3_aa: CASSFERDYGYTF
cdr3_nt: TGTGCCAGCAGCTTTGAGAGGGACTATGGCTACACCTTC

d_call: NA
v_call: TRBV19
j_call: TRBJ1-1
clone_size: few
cdr3_aa: CASTGFSAEAFF
cdr3_nt: TGTGCCAGTACCGGGTTTAGCGCTGAAGCTTTCTTT

d_call: NA
v_call: TRBV6-5
j_call: TRBJ2-1
clone_size: medium-sized
cdr3_aa: CASSYNRGSYNEQFF
cdr3_nt: TGTGCCAGCAGTTACAACCGGGGGTCCTACAATGAGCAGTTCTTC

d_call: TRBD2
v_call: TRBV9
j_call: TRBJ2-3
clone_size: NA
cdr3_aa: CASSVVAGASTDTQYF
cdr3_nt: TGTGCCAGCAGCGTAGTAGCGGGGGCTAGCACAGATACGCAGTATTTT

d_call: TRBD1
v_call: TRBV6-1
j_call: TRBJ1-6
clone_size: NA
cdr3_aa: CASIHRGYGSPLHF
cdr3_nt: TGTGCCAGCATACACAGGGGGTATGGGTCACCCCTCCACTTT